A selection of T cell receptor beta chains follows, all from one sample in a study of beta chain features in type 1 diabetes. Produced via immunoSEQ multiplex PCR; TCRdb's table is partial and in-frame only. The sample lists around 320,000 clones; 14% were seen once. The sample comprised central memory CD4+ T cells from blood. These receptors were taken from a man aged 25-45 years in good health. The CDR3 runs from the conserved cysteine through the conserved F or W. The D gene is left open where the match is weak. A clone size is listed for some rows: how often the clone was seen (once, few, many), or a class if it is expanded.

v_gene,d_gene,abundance,j_gene,CDR3nt,CDR3aa
TRBV6-9,.,many,TRBJ2-7,TGTGCCAGCAGTTATGGAGCAAAGGTCTGCCGCTACGAGCAGTACTTC,CASSYGAKVCRYEQYF
TRBV11-3,.,few,TRBJ2-2,TGTGCCAGCAGCATGCGCACCGGGGAGCTGTTTTTT,CASSMRTGELFF
TRBV27,.,.,TRBJ2-4,TGTGCCAGCAGTCGACAGGGAGGCAAAAACATTCAGTACTTC,CASSRQGGKNIQYF
TRBV2,.,.,TRBJ1-5,TGTGCCAGCAGTGAGACCGGGGGAAGGAGCAATCAGCCCCAGCATTTT,CASSETGGRSNQPQHF
TRBV7-7,TRBD2,few,TRBJ2-5,TGTGCCAGCAGCTCGAGCGGGGTTAAAGAGACCCAGTACTTC,CASSSSGVKETQYF
TRBV4-2,.,.,TRBJ2-7,TGTGCCAGCAGCCGGGGGGCGGACTCCTACGAGCAGTACTTC,CASSRGADSYEQYF
TRBV5-1,.,few,TRBJ1-1,TGCGCCAGCAGCTTCGGGACACACTCGGAAGCTTTCTTT,CASSFGTHSEAFF
TRBV27,.,.,TRBJ1-2,TGTGCCAGCACCTCATTAGTGGGGTTACGAGGCTACACCTTC,CASTSLVGLRGYTF
TRBV5-4,.,.,TRBJ1-2,TGTGCCAGCAGCTTGGCTGCGGTCTATGGCTACACCTTC,CASSLAAVYGYTF
TRBV2,.,.,TRBJ1-2,TGTGCCAGCAGGGCAACGGAGGGATATGGCTACACCTTC,CASRATEGYGYTF
TRBV6-5,.,few,TRBJ1-1,TGTGCCAGCAGTTATCAACAGGGATGGGCTGAAGCTTTCTTT,CASSYQQGWAEAFF
TRBV7-2,.,.,TRBJ1-1,TGTGCCAGCAGCCAAGCGAGGTCTGAAGCTTTCTTT,CASSQARSEAFF
TRBV6-5,.,few,TRBJ1-2,TGTGCCAGCAGCACCCGGGATTTCGGCTACACCTTC,CASSTRDFGYTF
TRBV28,.,.,TRBJ2-1,TGTGCCAGCAATGAAGGGAGTTCCTACAATGAGCAGTTCTTC,CASNEGSSYNEQFF
TRBV4-3,.,many,TRBJ2-1,TGCGCCAGCAGCCTGTCAGGGTACGGGGGACAAAACAATGAGCAGTTCTTC,CASSLSGYGGQNNEQFF
TRBV4-2,.,.,TRBJ2-2,TGTGCCAGCAGTCCCATACCCCCTGGGGTGTTTTCGGACACCGGGGAGCTGTTTTTT,CASSPIPPGVFSDTGELFF
TRBV6-5,.,.,TRBJ1-2,TGTGCCAGCAGCCCCGGGACCTATGGCTACACCTTC,CASSPGTYGYTF
TRBV12-5,.,few,TRBJ2-5,TGTGCTAGTGGTTTGGTTCAAGGGTACGGAGAGACCCAGTACTTC,CASGLVQGYGETQYF
TRBV7-9,.,.,TRBJ1-5,TGTGCCAGCAGCTTAGGGACAGCGAATGCGCCCCAGCATTTT,CASSLGTANAPQHF
TRBV2,.,many,TRBJ1-4,TGTGCCAGCAGCCAACAGACCACAGGTGAAAAACTGTTTTTT,CASSQQTTGEKLFF
TRBV5-6,TRBD2,few,TRBJ2-1,TGTGCCAGCAGCTTGTGGGGGGGCAATGAGCAGTTCTTC,CASSLWGGNEQFF
TRBV7-2,TRBD1,.,TRBJ2-1,TGTGCCAGCAGCCCCCGACAGGGGTCCTACAATGAGCAGTTCTTC,CASSPRQGSYNEQFF
TRBV6-5,.,few,TRBJ2-7,TGTGCCAGCAGAAAAACCCGGGACGTGACCTACGAGCAGTACTTC,CASRKTRDVTYEQYF
TRBV9,.,few,TRBJ2-2,TGTGCCAGCAGCCAAACCTACGGAAAAGGGAACACCGGGGAGCTGTTTTTT,CASSQTYGKGNTGELFF
TRBV7-9,.,.,TRBJ1-5,TGTGCCAGCAGCAAGGCGGGGGATCAGCCCCAGCATTTT,CASSKAGDQPQHF
TRBV11-3,.,few,TRBJ2-3,TGTGCCAGCAGCCAGAGAGACCAGACGCAGTATTTT,CASSQRDQTQYF
TRBV27,TRBD1,.,TRBJ2-5,TGTGCCAGCAGTAAAGGGACAGACACTCAAGAGACCCAGTACTTC,CASSKGTDTQETQYF
TRBV29-1,.,.,TRBJ2-3,TGCAGCGTTGAAGAAAGCACAGATACGCAGTATTTT,CSVEESTDTQYF
TRBV5-4,.,.,TRBJ2-1,TGTGCCAGCAGCCCCCGACCGGGGACCAGCAATGAGCAGTTCTTC,CASSPRPGTSNEQFF
TRBV9,.,few,TRBJ2-3,TGTGCCAGCAGCGTAGGGGGGAATACGCAGTATTTT,CASSVGGNTQYF
TRBV7-3,.,once,TRBJ2-3,TGTGCCAGCAGCTTACATAACACAGGGCCCACAGATACGCAGTATTTT,CASSLHNTGPTDTQYF
TRBV4-1,TRBD2,few,TRBJ2-2,TGCGCCAGCAGCCAGAGAGGCGGACTAGCGGGAGGTGGAGGCGGGGAGCTGTTTTTT,CASSQRGGLAGGGGGELFF